This TCR beta chain was identified in a study of cytomegalovirus exposure and HLA in healthy donors. Findings and limits, study-wide: Researchers reported in a later analysis that a missense DCLRE1C variant was tied to TCR beta V- and J-gene trimming. It was likely that a cluster of highly shared sequence variants was a sequencing artifact.

Comment on this clone: Its antigen is as yet unknown.

V lost 2 bases and J 3 bases, leaving 11 bases between the germline ends. The CDR3 has 14 amino acids. Germline loops: CDR1 MNHEY, CDR2 SVGAGI. Primers: 60 Vbeta forward and 13 Jbeta reverse. Assay: immunoSEQ multiplex PCR; the TCRdb copy retains only in-frame clones and omits some. The sample has about 190,000 clones; approximately 82% are singletons. The clonotype comes from a woman aged 25 to 39 in good health and CMV-seronegative. The chain employs TRBV6-5 and TRBJ2-7; TRBD1 is a possible D gene (5 bases). What was sequenced was PBMCs. The CDR3 reads CASSYGQGLYEQYF. In nucleotides, the CDR3 is TGTGCCAGCAGTTACGGGCAGGGTCTCTACGAGCAGTACTTC.